Listed here are 7 T cell receptor beta chains from one sample, sequenced in a study of neoadjuvant nivolumab and ipilimumab in lung cancer. The data were produced by immunoSEQ multiplex PCR, yet TCRdb's version contains in-frame clones alone and is incomplete. The top ten hold 2% to 2.5% of the sample, which has about 18,000 clones, around 86% seen once. The material was peripheral blood, obtained before neoadjuvant nivolumab, alone or with ipilimumab. These receptors were taken from an adult with non-small cell lung cancer.

The rearrangement uses TRBV10-2 and TRBJ2-1; 12 positions agree with TRBD2. CDR3 length: 14 amino acids. The germline CDR1 and CDR2 sequences are WSHSY and SAAADI. V was pared by 7 bases and J by 5 bases, with 3 bases of the junction left unmatched. In nucleotides, the CDR3 is TGCGCCAGCATGACTAGCGGGGGAAACAATGAGCAGTTCTTC. It yields the protein CASMTSGGNNEQFF.

The rearrangement joins TRBV30 to TRBJ1-5; D is ambiguous. Germline assignment: CDR1 GTSNPN and CDR2 SVGIG (reference sequence). V was cut by 2 bases and J by 6 bases, with 11 bases left in between. This CDR3 comprises 13 residues. CDR3 DNA: TGTGCCTGGAGTTCGAAGGCTGGTCAGCCCCAGCATTTT. This codes for CAWSSKAGQPQHF.

The CDR3 DNA reads TGTGCCAGCAGCTTTGACAGGGACGAGCAGTACTTC. This translates into CASSFDRDEQYF. The rearrangement joins TRBV7-8 to TRBJ2-7, with TRBD1 matching over 7 bases. Germline V gene data show CDR1 as SGHVS and CDR2 as FQNEAQ. The CDR3 totals 12 residues. The junction had 1 base not matched to a gene; V was cut back by 3 bases and J by 5 bases.

The rearrangement links TRBV7-2 to TRBJ2-7; D gene unclear. Germline V gene data show CDR1 as SGHTA and CDR2 as FQGNSA. V was pared by 4 bases and J by 5 bases, with 6 bases between. CDR3 length: 11 amino acids. DNA of the CDR3: TGTGCCAGCAGCTCCAACCACGAGCAGTACTTC. Translating it yields CASSSNHEQYF.

The rearrangement uses TRBV30 and TRBJ2-7, with a weak D call TRBD2 (7 bases). Per the germline V gene, CDR1 is GTSNPN and CDR2 is SVGIG (reference sequence). This CDR3 comprises 14 residues. Trimming removed 3 bases at V and 2 bases at J, with 14 bases between. The CDR3 reads CAWRVGRGAYEQYF. The CDR3 coding sequence is TGTGCCTGGAGAGTGGGGAGGGGGGCCTACGAGCAGTACTTC.

The chain carries TRBV7-9 and TRBJ1-2; 7 bases are shared with TRBD1. The CDR3 is 13 amino acids. Germline V gene sequence: CDR1 SEHNR, CDR2 FQNEAQ (reference sequence). V gave up 5 bases and J gave up 8 bases; unmatched junction bases: 8. The CDR3 nucleotides read TGTGCCAGCAGCCTCTTTGGACAGGAAGGCTACACCTTC. This encodes CASSLFGQEGYTF.

CDR3 loop: CASSQDRVSNEKLFF. In DNA form, the CDR3 reads TGCGCCAGCAGCCAGGACAGGGTGTCTAATGAAAAACTGTTTTTT. V and J are TRBV4-3 and TRBJ1-4, with TRBD1 matching over 8 bases. Germline CDR1 and CDR2: LGHNA and YSLEER. CDR3 length: 15 residues. J was trimmed by 3 bases and V by 3 bases; bases with no gene match: 3.